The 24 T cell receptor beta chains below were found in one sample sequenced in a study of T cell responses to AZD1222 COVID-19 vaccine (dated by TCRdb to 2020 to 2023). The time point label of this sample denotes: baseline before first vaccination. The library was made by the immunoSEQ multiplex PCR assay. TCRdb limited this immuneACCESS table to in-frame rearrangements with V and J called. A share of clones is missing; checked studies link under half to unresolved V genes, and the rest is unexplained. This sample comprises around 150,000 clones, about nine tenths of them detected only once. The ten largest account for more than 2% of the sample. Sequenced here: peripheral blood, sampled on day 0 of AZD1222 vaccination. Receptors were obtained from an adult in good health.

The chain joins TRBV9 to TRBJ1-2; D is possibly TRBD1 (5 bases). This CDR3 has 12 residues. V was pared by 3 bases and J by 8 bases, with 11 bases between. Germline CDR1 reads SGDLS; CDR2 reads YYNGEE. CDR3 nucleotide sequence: TGTGCCAGCAGCGGACAGTCTATCGGCTACACCTTC. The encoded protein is CASSGQSIGYTF.

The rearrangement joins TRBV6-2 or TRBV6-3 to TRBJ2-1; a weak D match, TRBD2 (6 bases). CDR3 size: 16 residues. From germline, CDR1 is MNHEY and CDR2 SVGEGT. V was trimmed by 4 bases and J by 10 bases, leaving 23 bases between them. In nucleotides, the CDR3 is TGTGCCAGCAGTTGGATCGGGAGTAGCGGACCCAGCGAGCAGTTCTTC. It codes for CASSWIGSSGPSEQFF.

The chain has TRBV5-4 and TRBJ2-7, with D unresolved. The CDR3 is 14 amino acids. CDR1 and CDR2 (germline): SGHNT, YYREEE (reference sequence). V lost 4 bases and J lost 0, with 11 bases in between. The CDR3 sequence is CASSQNSGSYEQYF. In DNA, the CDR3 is TGTGCCAGCAGCCAAAACTCCGGCTCCTACGAGCAGTACTTC.

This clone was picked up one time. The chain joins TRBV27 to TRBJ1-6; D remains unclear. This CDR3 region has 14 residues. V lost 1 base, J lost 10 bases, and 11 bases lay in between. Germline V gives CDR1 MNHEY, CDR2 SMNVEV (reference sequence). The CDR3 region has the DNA TGTGCCAGCAGTTTATTAGTCCCGGAGTCACCCCTCCACTTT. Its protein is CASSLLVPESPLHF.

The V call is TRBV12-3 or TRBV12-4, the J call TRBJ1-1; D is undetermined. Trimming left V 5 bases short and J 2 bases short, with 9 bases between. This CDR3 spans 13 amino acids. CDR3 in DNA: TGTGCCAGCAGTACCTCAGTTAACACTGAAGCTTTCTTT. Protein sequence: CASSTSVNTEAFF.

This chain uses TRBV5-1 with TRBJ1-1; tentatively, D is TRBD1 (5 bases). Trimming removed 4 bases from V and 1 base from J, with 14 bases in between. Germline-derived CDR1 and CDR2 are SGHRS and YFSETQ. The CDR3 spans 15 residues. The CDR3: CASSIEGLWNTEAFF. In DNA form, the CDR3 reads TGCGCCAGCAGCATAGAGGGACTGTGGAACACTGAAGCTTTCTTT. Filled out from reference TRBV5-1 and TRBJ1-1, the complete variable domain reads KAGVTQTPRYLIKTRGQQVTLSCSPISGHRSVSWYQQTPGQGLQFLFEYFSETQRNKGNFPGRFSGRQFSNSRSEMNVSTLELGDSALYLCASSIEGLWNTEAFFGQGTRLTVV.

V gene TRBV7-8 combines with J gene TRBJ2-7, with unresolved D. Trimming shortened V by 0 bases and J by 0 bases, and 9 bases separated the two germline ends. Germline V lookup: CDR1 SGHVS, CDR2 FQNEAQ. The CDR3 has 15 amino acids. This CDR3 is CASSLAGSRSYEQYF. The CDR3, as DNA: TGTGCCAGCAGCTTAGCGGGGTCCCGCTCCTACGAGCAGTACTTC. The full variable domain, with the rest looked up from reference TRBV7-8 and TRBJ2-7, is GAGVSQSPRYKVAKRGQDVALRCDPISGHVSLFWYQQALGQGPEFLTYFQNEAQLDKSGLPSDRFFAERPEGSVSTLKIQRTQQEDSAVYLCASSLAGSRSYEQYFGPGTRLTVT.

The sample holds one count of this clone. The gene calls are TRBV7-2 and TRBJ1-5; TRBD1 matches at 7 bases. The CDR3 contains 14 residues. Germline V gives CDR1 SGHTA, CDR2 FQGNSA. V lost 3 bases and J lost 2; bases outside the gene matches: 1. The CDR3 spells CASSFGTGNQPQHF. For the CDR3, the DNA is TGTGCCAGCAGCTTCGGGACAGGCAATCAGCCCCAGCATTTT.

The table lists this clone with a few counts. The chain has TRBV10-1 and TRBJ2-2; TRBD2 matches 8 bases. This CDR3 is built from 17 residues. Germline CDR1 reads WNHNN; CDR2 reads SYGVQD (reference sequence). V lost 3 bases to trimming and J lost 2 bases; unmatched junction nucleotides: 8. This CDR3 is CASSDCGAGGNTGELFF. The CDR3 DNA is TGCGCCAGCAGTGACTGTGGTGCGGGAGGAAACACCGGGGAGCTGTTTTTT.

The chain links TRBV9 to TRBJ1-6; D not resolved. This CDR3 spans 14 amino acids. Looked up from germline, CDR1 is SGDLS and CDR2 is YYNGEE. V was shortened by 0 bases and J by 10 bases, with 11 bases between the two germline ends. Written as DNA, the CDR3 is TGTGCCAGCAGCGTAGGCCAGGAGAGGTCACCCCTCCACTTT. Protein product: CASSVGQERSPLHF.

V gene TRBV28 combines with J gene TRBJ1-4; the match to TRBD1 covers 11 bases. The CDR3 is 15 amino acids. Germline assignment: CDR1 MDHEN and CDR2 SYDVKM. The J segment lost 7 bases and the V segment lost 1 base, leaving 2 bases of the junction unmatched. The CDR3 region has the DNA TGTGCCAGCAGTTTATCGGGACAGGGGGGTGAAAAACTGTTTTTT. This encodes CASSLSGQGGEKLFF.

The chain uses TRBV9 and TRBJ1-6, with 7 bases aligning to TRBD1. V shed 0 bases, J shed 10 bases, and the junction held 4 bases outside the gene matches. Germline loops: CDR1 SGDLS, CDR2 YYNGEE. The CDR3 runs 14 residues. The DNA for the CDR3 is TGTGCCAGCAGCGTAGAGGGACAGAGATCACCCCTCCACTTT. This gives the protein CASSVEGQRSPLHF.

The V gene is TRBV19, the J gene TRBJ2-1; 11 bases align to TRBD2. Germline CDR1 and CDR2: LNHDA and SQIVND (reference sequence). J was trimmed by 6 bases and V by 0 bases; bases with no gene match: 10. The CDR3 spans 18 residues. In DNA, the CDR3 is TGTGCCAGTAGTATAGACTTAACCGGGACTAGCGGATCCAATGAGCAGTTCTTC. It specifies CASSIDLTGTSGSNEQFF.

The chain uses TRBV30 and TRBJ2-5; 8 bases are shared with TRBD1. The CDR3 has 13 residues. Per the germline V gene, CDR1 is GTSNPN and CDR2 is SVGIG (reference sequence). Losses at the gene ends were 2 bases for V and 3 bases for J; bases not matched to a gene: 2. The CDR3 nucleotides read TGTGCCTGGAGTACAGGGGGAAAAGAGACCCAGTACTTC. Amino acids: CAWSTGGKETQYF.

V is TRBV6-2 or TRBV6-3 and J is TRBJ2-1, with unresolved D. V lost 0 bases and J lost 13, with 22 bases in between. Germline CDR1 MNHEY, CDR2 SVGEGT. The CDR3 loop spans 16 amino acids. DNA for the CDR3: TGTGCCAGCAGTTACTCGAGTTGGGGTGCTAGTTTCCCACAGTTCTTC. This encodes CASSYSSWGASFPQFF.

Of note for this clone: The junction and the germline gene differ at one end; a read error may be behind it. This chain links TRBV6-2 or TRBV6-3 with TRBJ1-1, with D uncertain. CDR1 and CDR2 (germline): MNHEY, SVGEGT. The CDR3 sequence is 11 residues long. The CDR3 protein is CASSLKTEAFF. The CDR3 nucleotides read TGTGCCAGCAGTTTGAAGACTGAAGCTTTCTTT.

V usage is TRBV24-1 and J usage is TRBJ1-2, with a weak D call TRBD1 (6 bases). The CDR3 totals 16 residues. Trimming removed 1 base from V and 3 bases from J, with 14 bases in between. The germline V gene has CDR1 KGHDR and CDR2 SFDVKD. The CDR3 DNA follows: TGTGCCACCAGTGATTTTCGGGGGGCGTCTTACTATGGCTACACCTTC. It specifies CATSDFRGASYYGYTF.

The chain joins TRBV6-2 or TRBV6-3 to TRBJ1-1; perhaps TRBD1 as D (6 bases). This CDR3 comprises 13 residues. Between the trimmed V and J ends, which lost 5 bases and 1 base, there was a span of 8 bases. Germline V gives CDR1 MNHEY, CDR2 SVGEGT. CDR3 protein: CASSATGNTEAFF. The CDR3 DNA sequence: TGTGCCAGCAGTGCGACAGGGAACACTGAAGCTTTCTTT.

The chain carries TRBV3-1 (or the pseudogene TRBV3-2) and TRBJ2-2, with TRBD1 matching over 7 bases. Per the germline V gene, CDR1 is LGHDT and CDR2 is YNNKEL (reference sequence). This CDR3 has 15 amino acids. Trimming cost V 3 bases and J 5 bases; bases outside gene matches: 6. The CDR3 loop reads CASSQTGTETGELFF. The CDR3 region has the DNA TGTGCCAGCAGCCAGACCGGGACAGAAACCGGGGAGCTGTTTTTT.

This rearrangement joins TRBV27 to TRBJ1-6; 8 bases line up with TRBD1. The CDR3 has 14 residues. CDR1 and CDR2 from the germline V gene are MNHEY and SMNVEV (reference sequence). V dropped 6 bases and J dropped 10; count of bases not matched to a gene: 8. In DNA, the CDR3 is TGTGCCAGCAGCCAGGACAGGGTACGGTCACCCCTCCACTTT. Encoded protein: CASSQDRVRSPLHF.

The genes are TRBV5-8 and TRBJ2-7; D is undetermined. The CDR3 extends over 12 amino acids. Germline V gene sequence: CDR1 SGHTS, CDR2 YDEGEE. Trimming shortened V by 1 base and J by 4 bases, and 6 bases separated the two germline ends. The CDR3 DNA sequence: TGTGCCAGCAGCTTGCTCCGTTACGAGCAGTACTTC. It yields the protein CASSLLRYEQYF.

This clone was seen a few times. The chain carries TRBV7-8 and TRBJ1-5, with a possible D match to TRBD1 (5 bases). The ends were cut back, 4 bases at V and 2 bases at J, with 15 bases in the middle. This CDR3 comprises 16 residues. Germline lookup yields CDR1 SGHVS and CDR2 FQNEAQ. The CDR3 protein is CASSSGGRAGNQPQHF. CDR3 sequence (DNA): TGTGCCAGCAGCTCGGGGGGTAGGGCAGGCAATCAGCCCCAGCATTTT.

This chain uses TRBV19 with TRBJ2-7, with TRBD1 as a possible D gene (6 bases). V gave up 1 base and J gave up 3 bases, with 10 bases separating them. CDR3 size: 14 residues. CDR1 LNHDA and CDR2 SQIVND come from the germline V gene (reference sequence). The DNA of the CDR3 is TGTGCCAGTAGTATAGGGGGGCCGGACTACGAGCAGTACTTC. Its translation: CASSIGGPDYEQYF.

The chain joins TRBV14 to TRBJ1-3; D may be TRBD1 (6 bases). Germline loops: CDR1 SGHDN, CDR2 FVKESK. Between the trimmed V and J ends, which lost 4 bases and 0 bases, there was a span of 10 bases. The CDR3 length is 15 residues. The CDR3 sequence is CASSRTGSSGNTIYF. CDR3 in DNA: TGTGCCAGCAGCCGAACAGGGAGCTCTGGAAACACCATATATTTT.